This note documents a single T cell receptor (beta chain) sequence. No antigen is known for it. Clones were sequenced by immunoSEQ multiplex PCR, and TCRdb holds only the in-frame ones, with some missing. Of around 700,000 clones listed, about two thirds are singletons. Looked up from germline, CDR1 is SGDLS and CDR2 is YYNGEE. Trimming cost V 0 bases and J 9 bases; bases outside gene matches: 15. The CDR3 sequence is 17 residues long. The record originates from a study of shared clonotypes between healthy human individuals. Study-wide background: Every donor yielded three CD4 naive, three CD4 memory, two CD8 naive and one CD8 memory plate.

General study findings and limits: Only blood samples were collected, and tissue repertoires likely differ.

The source material was memory CD4+ T cells sorted from blood. Subset defined: CD45RA-negative fraction. This chain connects TRBV9 to TRBJ2-1; 7 nucleotides line up with TRBD2. The source of this sequence is a woman in her 30s in good health. This CDR3 is CASSVEEDSGRAAEQFF. CDR3 in DNA: TGTGCCAGCAGCGTAGAAGAGGATAGTGGGAGGGCCGCTGAGCAGTTCTTC.